Following are 18 T cell receptor beta chains from one sample sequenced in a study of T cell responses to AZD1222 COVID-19 vaccine. Only in-frame clones appear in the TCRdb table, and some are missing; sequencing was by immunoSEQ multiplex PCR. This sample has some 130,000 clones; 85% to 95% occur once, and the top ten carry approximately 1.6%. The sample in question was peripheral blood, obtained on day 0 of AZD1222 vaccination. These receptors originate from an adult in good health.

This chain uses TRBV30 with TRBJ1-2; TRBD1 aligns across 8 bases. CDR3 length equals 12 residues. Germline V gene sequence: CDR1 GTSNPN, CDR2 SVGIG (reference sequence). The V gene end was trimmed by 6 bases and the J gene end by 2 bases; junction bases not matched to a gene: 2. The CDR3 DNA reads as TGTGCCTGCCGGACAGGGAACTATGGCTACACCTTC. Translated, it gives CACRTGNYGYTF.

For the CDR3, the DNA is TGCGCCAGCAGCCAAGATGCGGTGCGGGGGCAAGCTTTCTTT. Protein sequence: CASSQDAVRGQAFF. The chain joins TRBV4-1 to TRBJ1-1, with a tentative D call TRBD1 (6 bases). V shed 0 bases and J shed 9 bases, with 14 bases lying between them. The germline CDR1 and CDR2 sequences are MGHRA and YSYEKL. This CDR3 spans 14 amino acids.

This chain joins TRBV10-3 and TRBJ2-3, with D perhaps TRBD2 (7 bases). The CDR3 spans 13 residues. Trimming removed 9 bases from V and 2 bases from J, with 12 bases in between. The V gene's germline CDR1 is ENHRY and CDR2 SYGVKD. CDR3 DNA sequence: TGTGCCATAAATGGGGGGGCCACAGATACGCAGTATTTT. It specifies CAINGGATDTQYF.

The chain has TRBV11-2 and TRBJ2-7; 8 bases map to TRBD1. CDR3 length: 15 residues. Germline lookup yields CDR1 SGHAT and CDR2 FQNNGV. V gave up 5 bases and J gave up 5 bases; unmatched junction bases: 11. Here the CDR3 DNA reads TGTGCCAGCAGCCCCGGACAGGGATCCCACCACGAGCAGTACTTC. It specifies CASSPGQGSHHEQYF.

The rearrangement links TRBV3-1 (or the pseudogene TRBV3-2) to TRBJ1-1, with unresolved D. Trimming took 1 base from V and 5 from J, leaving 8 bases between them. The CDR3 is made up of 13 amino acids. From germline, CDR1 is LGHDT and CDR2 YNNKEL (reference sequence). The CDR3: CASSQVSYTEAFF. In DNA, the CDR3 is TGTGCCAGCAGCCAAGTGTCTTATACTGAAGCTTTCTTT.

The table lists this clone with a few counts. This chain joins TRBV29-1 and TRBJ1-2, with 8 positions matching TRBD1. Trimming took 4 bases from V and 2 from J; bases not matched to a gene: 0. Germline V gene data show CDR1 as SQVTM and CDR2 as ANQGSEA. The CDR3 covers 12 residues. The CDR3 nucleotides read TGCAGCGTTGGGACAGGGAACTATGGCTACACCTTC. This codes for CSVGTGNYGYTF.

The chain combines TRBV5-6 with TRBJ1-1; 10 bases are shared with TRBD1. The CDR3 spans 15 residues. The V gene end was trimmed by 4 bases and the J gene end by 1 base; junction bases not matched to a gene: 4. CDR1 and CDR2 (germline): SGHDT, YYEEEE. Here the CDR3 DNA reads TGTGCCAGCAGCCGGACAGGGGGACCGAACACTGAAGCTTTCTTT. It encodes CASSRTGGPNTEAFF.

The genes are TRBV4-3 and TRBJ2-1, with 8 nucleotides matching TRBD2. The CDR3 has 18 residues. The V gene end was trimmed by 0 bases and the J gene end by 2 bases; junction bases not matched to a gene: 9. Germline V CDR1 and CDR2: LGHNA, YSLEER. The CDR3 region has the DNA TGCGCCAGCAGCCAAGATCGACGGGAGGGCGCCCCCTACAATGAGCAGTTCTTC. As protein: CASSQDRREGAPYNEQFF.

This clone was observed a few times. The chain couples TRBV4-1 to TRBJ1-2; D gene uncertain. Looked up from germline, CDR1 is MGHRA and CDR2 is YSYEKL. Trimming took off 4 bases at V and 0 bases at J, with 9 bases between the two ends. The CDR3 extends over 14 amino acids. DNA for the CDR3: TGCGCCAGCAGCCGCCCGTTAGCTAACTATGGCTACACCTTC. This sequence encodes CASSRPLANYGYTF.

The chain is built from TRBV9 and TRBJ1-1; D is uncertain. The CDR3 length is 13 residues. From germline, CDR1 is SGDLS and CDR2 YYNGEE. Trimming removed 0 bases from V and 4 bases from J, with 7 bases in between. The CDR3: CASSVESTTEAFF. CDR3 sequence (DNA): TGTGCCAGCAGCGTAGAGTCGACCACTGAAGCTTTCTTT.

The chain joins TRBV4-2 to TRBJ2-5, with D perhaps being TRBD1 or TRBD2 (5 bases each). V lost 1 base and J 3 bases, leaving 21 bases between the germline ends. This CDR3 contains 18 residues. In germline, CDR1 is LGHNA, CDR2 YNFKEQ. This CDR3 is CASSQGGSSGQGEETQYF. CDR3 DNA: TGTGCCAGCAGCCAAGGAGGCTCCTCTGGGCAGGGAGAAGAGACCCAGTACTTC.

This chain joins TRBV6-2 or TRBV6-3 and TRBJ1-1; D not resolved. Trimming took off 6 bases at V and 3 bases at J, with 8 bases between the two ends. CDR1 is MNHEY and CDR2 is SVGEGT in the germline V gene. There are 12 residues in the CDR3. CDR3 in amino acids: CASSLRYTEAFF. The CDR3 region has the DNA TGTGCCAGCAGCCTGAGATACACTGAAGCTTTCTTT.

The chain links TRBV29-1 to TRBJ2-7; either TRBD1 or TRBD2 may supply D (6 bases each). V was pared by 5 bases and J by 3 bases, with 20 bases between. The V gene's germline CDR1 is SQVTM and CDR2 ANQGSEA. The CDR3 is made up of 15 amino acids. The CDR3 DNA follows: TGCAGCGTTCGCAGGTCCGGGGGCCCAATCTACGAGCAGTACTTC. This encodes CSVRRSGGPIYEQYF.

The chain carries TRBV2 and TRBJ1-2; D may be TRBD1 (6 bases). The germline CDR1 and CDR2 sequences are SNHLY and FYNNEI. The CDR3 consists of 15 residues. Trimming took off 6 bases at V and 4 bases at J, with 18 bases between the two ends. CDR3 amino acids: CASSLTGIGLYGYTF. CDR3 coding DNA: TGTGCCAGCAGCCTAACAGGGATCGGGCTCTATGGCTACACCTTC.

The CDR3 loop is CATSSGVRGGDQPQHF. CDR3 coding DNA: TGTGCCACCAGCAGTGGGGTCAGGGGTGGGGACCAGCCCCAGCATTTT. The chain carries TRBV15 and TRBJ1-5, with D possibly matching TRBD1 (6 bases). The V gene lost 3 bases and the J gene lost 7 bases, with 19 bases spanning the gap. The germline V gene encodes CDR1 LNHNV and CDR2 YYDKDF (reference sequence). This CDR3 is 16 amino acids long.

This sequence joins TRBV7-2 and TRBJ1-2; a weak D match, TRBD1 (6 bases). V was pared by 0 bases and J by 4 bases, with 18 bases between. The germline V gene has CDR1 SGHTA and CDR2 FQGNSA. The CDR3 totals 17 residues. In DNA, the CDR3 is TGTGCCAGCAGCTTAGCGCAGTCAGGGGTGAACGGCTATGGCTACACCTTC. Translation: CASSLAQSGVNGYGYTF.

The chain uses TRBV28 and TRBJ2-3, with 14 bases matching TRBD2. The V and J ends lost 1 base and 6 bases, in that order; junction bases with no gene match: 6. Germline V gene data show CDR1 as MDHEN and CDR2 as SYDVKM. The CDR3 totals 17 residues. In nucleotides, the CDR3 is TGTGCCAGCAGTTTATACGGACTAGCGGGAGGTCTGGATACGCAGTATTTT. It yields the protein CASSLYGLAGGLDTQYF.

This sequence joins TRBV9 and TRBJ2-7; 7 positions agree with TRBD1. J lost 0 bases, V lost 3 bases, and 0 bases had no gene match. CDR3 size: 13 residues. Germline-derived CDR1 and CDR2 are SGDLS and YYNGEE. The DNA for the CDR3 is TGTGCCAGCAGCGGACAGGGCTCCTACGAGCAGTACTTC. It translates to CASSGQGSYEQYF.